One sample yielded the 3 T cell receptor beta chains listed below, sequenced in a study of blood T cell repertoires in COVID-19. Measured with immunoSEQ multiplex PCR; TCRdb has only the in-frame clones, and not every one. The sample has a few hundred thousand clones, about 85% seen once; the top ten hold about 4.1%. Sequenced material: peripheral blood. The origin of the receptors is a man between 60 and 75 years old who had recovered from COVID-19.

V is TRBV23-1 and J is TRBJ1-6, with unresolved D. TRBV23-1 is reported as an ORF; its role is uncertain. V gave up 4 bases and J gave up 10 bases, with 8 bases separating them. This CDR3 contains 12 residues. CDR3 bases: TGCGCCAGCAGTCCTCCGGAGTCACCCCTCCACTTT. Translated, it gives CASSPPESPLHF.

The chain carries TRBV7-7 and TRBJ2-7, with 11 nucleotides matching TRBD2. The CDR3 runs to 15 residues. From germline, CDR1 is SSHAT and CDR2 FNYEAQ (reference sequence). With V trimmed by 5 bases and J by 1 base, 4 bases remained unmatched. CDR3 sequence: CASSRGLAGSYEQYF. CDR3 sequence (DNA): TGTGCCAGCAGCCGCGGACTAGCGGGTTCCTACGAGCAGTACTTC.

The rearrangement joins TRBV6-5 to TRBJ2-4; D might be TRBD1 (6 bases). Trimming pared 6 bases from V and 2 bases from J, leaving 14 bases between. CDR1 and CDR2 from the germline V gene are MNHEY and SVGAGI. This CDR3 comprises 15 residues. CDR3 coding DNA: TGTGCCAGCAGGGAGGACAGCTTGTCCAAAAACATTCAGTACTTC. Protein: CASREDSLSKNIQYF.